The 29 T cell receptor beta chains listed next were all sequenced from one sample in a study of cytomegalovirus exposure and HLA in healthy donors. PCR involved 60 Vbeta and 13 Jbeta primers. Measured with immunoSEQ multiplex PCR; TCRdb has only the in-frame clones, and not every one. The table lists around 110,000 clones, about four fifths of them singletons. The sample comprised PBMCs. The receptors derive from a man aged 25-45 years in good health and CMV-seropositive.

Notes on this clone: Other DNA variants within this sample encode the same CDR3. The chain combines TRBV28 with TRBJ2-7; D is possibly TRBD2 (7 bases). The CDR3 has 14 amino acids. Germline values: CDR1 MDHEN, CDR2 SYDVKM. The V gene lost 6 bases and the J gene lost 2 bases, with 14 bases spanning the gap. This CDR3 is CASSFGRGPYEQYF. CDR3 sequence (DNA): TGTGCCAGCAGCTTCGGGCGGGGGCCCTACGAGCAGTACTTC.

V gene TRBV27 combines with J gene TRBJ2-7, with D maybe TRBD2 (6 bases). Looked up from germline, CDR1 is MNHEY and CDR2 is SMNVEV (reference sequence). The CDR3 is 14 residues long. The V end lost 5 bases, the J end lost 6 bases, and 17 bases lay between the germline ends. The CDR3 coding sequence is TGTGCCAGCAGTCCCGGGACTCCCGTCGGCGAGCAGTACTTC. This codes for CASSPGTPVGEQYF.

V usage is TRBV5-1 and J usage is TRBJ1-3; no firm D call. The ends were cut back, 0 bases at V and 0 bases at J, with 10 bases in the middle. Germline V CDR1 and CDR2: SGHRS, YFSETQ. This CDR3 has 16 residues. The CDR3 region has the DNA TGCGCCAGCAGCTTGGCAGGCCCCAGCTCTGGAAACACCATATATTTT. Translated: CASSLAGPSSGNTIYF.

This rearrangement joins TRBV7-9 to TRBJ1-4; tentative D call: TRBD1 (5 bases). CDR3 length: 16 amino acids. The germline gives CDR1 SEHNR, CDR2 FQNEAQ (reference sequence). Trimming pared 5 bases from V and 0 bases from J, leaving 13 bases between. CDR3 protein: CASSPTGFATNEKLFF. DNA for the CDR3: TGTGCCAGCAGCCCCACAGGATTTGCAACTAATGAAAAACTGTTTTTT.

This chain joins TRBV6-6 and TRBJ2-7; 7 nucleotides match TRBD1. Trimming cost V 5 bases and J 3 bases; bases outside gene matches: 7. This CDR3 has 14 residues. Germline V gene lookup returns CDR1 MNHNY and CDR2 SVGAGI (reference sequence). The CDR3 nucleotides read TGTGCCAGCAGTACGTGGGACAGCTACTACGAGCAGTACTTC. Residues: CASSTWDSYYEQYF.

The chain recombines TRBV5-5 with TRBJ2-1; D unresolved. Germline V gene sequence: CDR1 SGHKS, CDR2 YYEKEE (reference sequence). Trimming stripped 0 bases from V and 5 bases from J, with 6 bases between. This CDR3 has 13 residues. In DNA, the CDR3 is TGTGCCAGCAGCTTGGGGCCCGACAATGAGCAGTTCTTC. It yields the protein CASSLGPDNEQFF.

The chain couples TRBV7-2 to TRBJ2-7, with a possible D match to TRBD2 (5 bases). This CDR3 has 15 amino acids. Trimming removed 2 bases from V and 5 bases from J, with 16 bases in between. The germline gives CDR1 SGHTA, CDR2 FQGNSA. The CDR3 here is CASSLTRESVDEQYF. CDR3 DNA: TGTGCCAGCAGCTTAACTAGGGAGTCGGTCGACGAGCAGTACTTC.

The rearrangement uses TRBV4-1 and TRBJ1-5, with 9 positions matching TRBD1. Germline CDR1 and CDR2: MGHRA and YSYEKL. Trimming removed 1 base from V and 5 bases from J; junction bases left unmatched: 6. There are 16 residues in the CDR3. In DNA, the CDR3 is TGCGCCAGCAGCCAAGTAACTGGACAGGGGTATCAGCCCCAGCATTTT. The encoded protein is CASSQVTGQGYQPQHF.

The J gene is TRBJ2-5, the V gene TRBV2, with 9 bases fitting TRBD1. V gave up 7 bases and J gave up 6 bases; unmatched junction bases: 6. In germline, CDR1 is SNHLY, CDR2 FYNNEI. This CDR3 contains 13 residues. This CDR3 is CASTVQGAKTQYF. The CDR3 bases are TGTGCCAGCACCGTACAGGGGGCCAAGACCCAGTACTTC.

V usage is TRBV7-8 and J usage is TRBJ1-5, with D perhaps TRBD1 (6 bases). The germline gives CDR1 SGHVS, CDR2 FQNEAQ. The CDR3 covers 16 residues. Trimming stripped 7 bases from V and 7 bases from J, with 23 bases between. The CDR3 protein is CASTQQGPGSPQPQHF. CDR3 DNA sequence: TGTGCCAGCACCCAACAGGGACCGGGATCCCCCCAGCCCCAGCATTTT.

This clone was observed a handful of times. The DNA of the CDR3 is TGTGCCAGTACCCTCGGGACATTACACGTTGCCTACACCTTC. Translating it yields CASTLGTLHVAYTF. The chain couples TRBV19 to TRBJ1-2; possibly TRBD1 for D (6 bases). V was clipped by 7 bases and J by 10 bases, with 22 bases between them. Germline CDR1 reads LNHDA; CDR2 reads SQIVND (reference sequence). The CDR3 has 14 amino acids.

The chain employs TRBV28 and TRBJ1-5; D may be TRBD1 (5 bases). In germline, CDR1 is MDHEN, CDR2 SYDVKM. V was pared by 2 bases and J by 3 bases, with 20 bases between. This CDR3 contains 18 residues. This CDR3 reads CASSLIGLGGVPNQPQHF. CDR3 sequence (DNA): TGTGCCAGCAGTTTAATAGGTCTTGGAGGGGTCCCCAATCAGCCCCAGCATTTT.

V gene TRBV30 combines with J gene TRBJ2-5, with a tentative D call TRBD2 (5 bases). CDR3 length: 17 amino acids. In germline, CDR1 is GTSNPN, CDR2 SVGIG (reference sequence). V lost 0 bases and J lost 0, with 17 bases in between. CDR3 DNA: TGTGCCTGGAGTGTATCGTTGTCGGGGTGGTACCAAGAGACCCAGTACTTC. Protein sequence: CAWSVSLSGWYQETQYF.

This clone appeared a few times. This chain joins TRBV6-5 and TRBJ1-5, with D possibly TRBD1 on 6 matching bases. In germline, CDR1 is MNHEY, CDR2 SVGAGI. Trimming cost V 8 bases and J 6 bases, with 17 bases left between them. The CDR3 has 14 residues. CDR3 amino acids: CASGERQVIQPQHF. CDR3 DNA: TGTGCCAGCGGAGAGAGACAGGTTATTCAGCCCCAGCATTTT.

The CDR3 sequence is CASSVVAGETQYF. The CDR3, as DNA: TGTGCCAGCAGCGTAGTAGCGGGAGAGACCCAGTACTTC. The chain employs TRBV9 and TRBJ2-5; 7 bases align to TRBD2. This CDR3 comprises 13 residues. The V gene's germline CDR1 is SGDLS and CDR2 YYNGEE. J was trimmed by 4 bases and V by 0 bases; bases with no gene match: 0.

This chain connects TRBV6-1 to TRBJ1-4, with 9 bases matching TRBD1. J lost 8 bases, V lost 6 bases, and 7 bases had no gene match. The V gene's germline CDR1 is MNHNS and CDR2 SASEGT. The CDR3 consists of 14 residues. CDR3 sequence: CASRVQGAAEKLFF. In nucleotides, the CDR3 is TGTGCCAGCAGAGTACAGGGGGCAGCGGAAAAACTGTTTTTT.

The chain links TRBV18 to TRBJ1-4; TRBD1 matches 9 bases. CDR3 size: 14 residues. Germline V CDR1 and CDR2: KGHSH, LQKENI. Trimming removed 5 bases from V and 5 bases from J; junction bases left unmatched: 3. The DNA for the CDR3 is TGTGCCAGCTCAGCGACAGGGGGGAATGAAAAACTGTTTTTT. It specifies CASSATGGNEKLFF.

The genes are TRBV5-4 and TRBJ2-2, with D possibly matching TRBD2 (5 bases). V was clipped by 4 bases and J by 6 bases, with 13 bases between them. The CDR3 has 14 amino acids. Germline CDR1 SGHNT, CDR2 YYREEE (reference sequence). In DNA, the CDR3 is TGTGCCAGCAGCACCCGGCCGGGGTCCGGGGAGCTGTTTTTT. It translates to CASSTRPGSGELFF.

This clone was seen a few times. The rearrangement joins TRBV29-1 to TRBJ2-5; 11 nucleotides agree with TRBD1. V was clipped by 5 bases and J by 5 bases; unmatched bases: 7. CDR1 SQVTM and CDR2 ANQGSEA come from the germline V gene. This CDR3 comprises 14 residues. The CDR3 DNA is TGCAGCGTTTCCGGACAGGGGGCTTGGGAGACCCAGTACTTC. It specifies CSVSGQGAWETQYF.

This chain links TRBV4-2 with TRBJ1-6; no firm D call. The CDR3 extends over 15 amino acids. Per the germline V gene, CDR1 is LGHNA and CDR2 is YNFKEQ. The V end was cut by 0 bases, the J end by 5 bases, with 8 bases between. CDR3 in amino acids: CASSQDSGNNSPLHF. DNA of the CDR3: TGTGCCAGCAGCCAAGATTCGGGTAATAATTCACCCCTCCACTTT.

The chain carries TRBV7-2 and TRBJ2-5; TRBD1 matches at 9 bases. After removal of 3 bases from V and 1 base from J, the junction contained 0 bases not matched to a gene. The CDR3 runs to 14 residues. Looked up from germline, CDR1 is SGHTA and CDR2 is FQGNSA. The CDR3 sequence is CASSLDRGQETQYF. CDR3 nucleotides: TGTGCCAGCAGCTTGGACAGGGGCCAAGAGACCCAGTACTTC. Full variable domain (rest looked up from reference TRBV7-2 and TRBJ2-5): GAGVSQSPSNKVTEKGKDVELRCDPISGHTALYWYRQSLGQGLEFLIYFQGNSAPDKSGLPSDRFSAERTGGSVSTLTIQRTQQEDSAVYLCASSLDRGQETQYFGPGTRLLVL.

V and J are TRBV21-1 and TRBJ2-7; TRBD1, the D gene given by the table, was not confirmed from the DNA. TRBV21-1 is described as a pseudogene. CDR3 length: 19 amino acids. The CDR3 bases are TGTGCCAGCAGCAAAAAATTGTTATTATTGGGACAGGGGCTCTACGAGCAGTACTTC. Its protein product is CASSKKLLLLGQGLYEQYF.

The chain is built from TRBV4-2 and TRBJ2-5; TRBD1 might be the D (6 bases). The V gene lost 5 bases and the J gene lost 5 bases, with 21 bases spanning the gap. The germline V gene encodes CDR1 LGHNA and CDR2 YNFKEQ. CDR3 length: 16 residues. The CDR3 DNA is TGTGCCAGCAGCTTCACGATGGGGGCCGGAGTCGAGACCCAGTACTTC. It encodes CASSFTMGAGVETQYF.

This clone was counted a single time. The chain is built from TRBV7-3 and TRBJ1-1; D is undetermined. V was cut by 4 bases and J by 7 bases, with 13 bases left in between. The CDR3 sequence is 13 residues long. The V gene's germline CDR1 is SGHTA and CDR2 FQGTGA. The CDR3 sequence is CASSSYRASEAFF. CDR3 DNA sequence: TGTGCCAGCAGCTCATACAGAGCAAGTGAAGCTTTCTTT.

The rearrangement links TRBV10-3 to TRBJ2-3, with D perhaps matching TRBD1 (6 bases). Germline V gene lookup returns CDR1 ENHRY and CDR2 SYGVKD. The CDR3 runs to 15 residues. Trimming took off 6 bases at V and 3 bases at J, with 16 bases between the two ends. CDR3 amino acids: CAISPDRTRTDTQYF. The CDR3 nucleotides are TGTGCCATCAGCCCCGACAGGACTCGAACAGATACGCAGTATTTT.

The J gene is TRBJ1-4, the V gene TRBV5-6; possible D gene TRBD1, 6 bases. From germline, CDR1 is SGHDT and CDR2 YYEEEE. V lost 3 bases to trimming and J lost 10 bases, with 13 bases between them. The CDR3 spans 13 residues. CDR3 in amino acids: CASSYRVEGKLFF. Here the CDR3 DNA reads TGTGCCAGCAGCTACAGGGTTGAGGGAAAACTGTTTTTT. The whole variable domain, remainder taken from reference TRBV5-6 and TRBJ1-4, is DAGVTQSPTHLIKTRGQQVTLRCSPKSGHDTVSWYQQALGQGPQFIFQYYEEEERQRGNFPDRFSGHQFPNYSSELNVNALLLGDSALYLCASSYRVEGKLFFGSGTQLSVL.

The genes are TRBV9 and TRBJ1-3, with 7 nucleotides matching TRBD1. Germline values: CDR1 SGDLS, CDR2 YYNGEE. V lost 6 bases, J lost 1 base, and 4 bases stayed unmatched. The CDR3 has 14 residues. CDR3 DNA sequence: TGTGCCAGCACCCTGACAGGGTCTGGAAACACCATATATTTT. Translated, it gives CASTLTGSGNTIYF. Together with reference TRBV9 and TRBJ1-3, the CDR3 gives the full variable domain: DSGVTQTPKHLITATGQRVTLRCSPRSGDLSVYWYQQSLDQGLQFLIQYYNGEERAKGNILERFSAQQFPDLHSELNLSSLELGDSALYFCASTLTGSGNTIYFGEGSWLTVV.

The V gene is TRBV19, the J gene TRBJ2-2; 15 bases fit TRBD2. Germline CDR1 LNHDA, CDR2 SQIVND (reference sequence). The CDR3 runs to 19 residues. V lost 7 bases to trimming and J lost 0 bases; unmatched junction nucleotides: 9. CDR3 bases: TGTGCCAGTATCGCATGGACTAGCGGGAGGGCCACGAACACCGGGGAGCTGTTTTTT. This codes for CASIAWTSGRATNTGELFF.

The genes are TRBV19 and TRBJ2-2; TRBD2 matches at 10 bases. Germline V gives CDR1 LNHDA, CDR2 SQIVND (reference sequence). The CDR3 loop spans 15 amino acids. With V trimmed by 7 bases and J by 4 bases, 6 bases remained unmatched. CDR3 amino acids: CASKGLAGATGELFF. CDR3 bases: TGTGCCAGTAAGGGGCTAGCGGGGGCCACCGGGGAGCTGTTTTTT.